Given below is one T cell receptor beta chain in context. The target antigen is unknown. This specimen comes from a study of shared clonotypes between healthy human individuals. Across the whole study: Aged 18 to 49, the donors were two women and three men. Three CD4 naive, three CD4 memory, two CD8 naive and one CD8 memory plate were used per donor. Study-wide points: Genetic and exposure-history diversity was limited by the few donors. Clonotype sharing among donors was expected to depend on sequencing depth.

Terminally differentiated effector memory CD45RA+ cells were left out of the naive CD8 fraction, which was CD45RO-negative and positively selected for CCR7. V trimming: 7 bases; J trimming: 6 bases; junction bases outside the gene matches: 7. Germline V gene sequence: CDR1 SGHTS, CDR2 YDEGEE. The CDR3 length is 13 residues. Some clones are missing from TCRdb's copy, which holds only in-frame ones; the method was immunoSEQ multiplex PCR. Altogether around 620,000 clones are present, 85% to 95% being singletons, with the ten largest covering around 0.11%. The clonotype comes from a woman aged 25 to 39 in good health. The J gene is TRBJ2-3, the V gene TRBV5-8, with 8 bases matching TRBD2. The sequenced material came from naive CD8+ T cells sorted from blood. CDR3 sequence: CASPTSGWDTQYF. CDR3 DNA sequence: TGTGCCAGCCCCACTAGCGGTTGGGATACGCAGTATTTT.